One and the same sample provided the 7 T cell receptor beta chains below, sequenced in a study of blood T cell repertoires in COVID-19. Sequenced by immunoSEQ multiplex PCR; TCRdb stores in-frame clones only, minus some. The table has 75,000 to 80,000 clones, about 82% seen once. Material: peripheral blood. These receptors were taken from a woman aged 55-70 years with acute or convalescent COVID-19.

The CDR3 sequence: CASSASGTVITYEQYV. CDR3 DNA: TGTGCCAGCAGTGCGTCCGGGACAGTGATAACCTACGAGCAGTACGTC. V usage is TRBV6-1 and J usage is TRBJ2-7; 7 positions agree with TRBD1. V trimming: 4 bases; J trimming: 2 bases; junction bases outside the gene matches: 11. This CDR3 spans 16 amino acids. Germline lookup yields CDR1 MNHNS and CDR2 SASEGT.

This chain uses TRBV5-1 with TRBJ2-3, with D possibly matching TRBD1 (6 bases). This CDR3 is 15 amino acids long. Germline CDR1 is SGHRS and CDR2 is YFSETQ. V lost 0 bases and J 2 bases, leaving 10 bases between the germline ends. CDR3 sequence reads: CASSLGRGTTDTQYF. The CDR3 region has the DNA TGCGCCAGCAGCTTGGGCAGGGGAACCACAGATACGCAGTATTTT.

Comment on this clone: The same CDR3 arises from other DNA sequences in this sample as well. CDR3 sequence (DNA): TGCGCCAGCAGTGGACAGGGGAATCAGCCCCAGCATTTT. Encoded protein: CASSGQGNQPQHF. This sequence joins TRBV10-2 and TRBJ1-5; 8 bases align to TRBD1. This CDR3 spans 13 amino acids. The J segment lost 4 bases and the V segment lost 4 bases, leaving 0 bases of the junction unmatched. CDR1 is WSHSY, CDR2 SAAADI, per germline.

The CDR3 bases are TGTGCCAGCAGTTTCCGGGGGGGAGACACTGAAGCTTTCTTT. Its translation is CASSFRGGDTEAFF. The gene calls are TRBV6-5 and TRBJ1-1, with a weak D call TRBD1 (5 bases). Germline CDR1 reads MNHEY; CDR2 reads SVGAGI. The CDR3 is made up of 14 amino acids. Trimming removed 4 bases from V and 3 bases from J, with 12 bases in between.

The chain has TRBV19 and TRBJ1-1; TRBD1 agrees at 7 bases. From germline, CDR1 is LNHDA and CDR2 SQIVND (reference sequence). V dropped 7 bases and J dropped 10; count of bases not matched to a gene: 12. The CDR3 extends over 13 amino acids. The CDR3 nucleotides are TGTGCCAGTACCCTAGGGGTGACAGGGAGAGCTTTCTTT. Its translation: CASTLGVTGRAFF.

The CDR3: CASSPNPGTGAYEQYF. The CDR3 nucleotides are TGCGCCAGCAGCCCCAATCCCGGGACAGGGGCCTACGAGCAGTACTTC. The chain combines TRBV4-1 with TRBJ2-7; 10 bases align to TRBD1. Trimming cost V 4 bases and J 2 bases; bases outside gene matches: 8. Per the germline V gene, CDR1 is MGHRA and CDR2 is YSYEKL. The CDR3 is 16 residues long.

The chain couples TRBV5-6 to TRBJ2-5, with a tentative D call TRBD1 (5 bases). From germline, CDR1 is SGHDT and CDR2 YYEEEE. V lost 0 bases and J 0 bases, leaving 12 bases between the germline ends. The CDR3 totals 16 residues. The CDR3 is CASSLAAGLNQETQYF. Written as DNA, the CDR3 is TGTGCCAGCAGCTTGGCGGCAGGGCTTAACCAAGAGACCCAGTACTTC.